Listed here are 2 T cell receptor beta chains from one sample, sequenced in a study of shared clonotypes between healthy human individuals (dated by TCRdb to 2020 to 2022). To prepare the library, the immunoSEQ multiplex PCR assay was applied. TCRdb stores this immuneACCESS table with in-frame sequences only. Part of the clones is absent; in the studies checked, under half of the shortfall reflects unresolved V genes, and no reason is known for the rest. Recorded for this sample are around 700,000 clones; around 72% of them occurred a single time. The ten largest account for about 1.7% of the sample. Sequences were obtained from memory CD4+ T cells sorted from blood. The cell subset or site label here, explained by the study, means: CD45RA-negative fraction. Receptors originate from a woman between 25 and 40 years old in good health.

CDR3 residues: CASSLQGAPNTEAFF. The CDR3, as DNA: TGTGCCAGCAGCTTACAGGGAGCGCCAAACACTGAAGCTTTCTTT. The chain employs TRBV11-1 and TRBJ1-1, with D perhaps matching TRBD1 (5 bases). The length of the CDR3 is 15 residues. Trimming shortened V by 2 bases and J by 2 bases, and 12 bases separated the two germline ends. Germline V gives CDR1 SGHAT, CDR2 FQDESV (reference sequence).

The CDR3 DNA is TGTGCCAGCAGCTGGGGAGGGGGATCCAATCAGCCCCAGCATTTT. It codes for CASSWGGGSNQPQHF. The chain has TRBV7-9 and TRBJ1-5; D possibly corresponds to TRBD1 (6 bases). The V end was cut by 4 bases, the J end by 3 bases, with 13 bases between. This CDR3 region has 15 residues. The V gene's germline CDR1 is SEHNR and CDR2 FQNEAQ (reference sequence).